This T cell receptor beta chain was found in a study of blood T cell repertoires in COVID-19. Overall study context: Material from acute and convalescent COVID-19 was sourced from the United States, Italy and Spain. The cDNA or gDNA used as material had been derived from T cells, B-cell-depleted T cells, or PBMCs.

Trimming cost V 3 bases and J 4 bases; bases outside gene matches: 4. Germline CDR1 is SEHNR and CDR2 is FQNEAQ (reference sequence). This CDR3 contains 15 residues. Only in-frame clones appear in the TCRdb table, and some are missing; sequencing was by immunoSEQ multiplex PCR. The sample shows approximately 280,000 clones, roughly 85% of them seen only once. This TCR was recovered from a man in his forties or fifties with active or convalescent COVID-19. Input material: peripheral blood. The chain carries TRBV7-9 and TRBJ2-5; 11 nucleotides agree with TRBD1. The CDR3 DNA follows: TGTGCCAGCAGCTTGAGGACAGGGGGCGGAGAGACCCAGTACTTC. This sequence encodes CASSLRTGGGETQYF. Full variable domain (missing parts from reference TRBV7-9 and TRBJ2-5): DTGVSQNPRHKITKRGQNVTFRCDPISEHNRLYWYRQTLGQGPEFLTYFQNEAQLEKSRLLSDRFSAERPKGSFSTLEIQRTEQGDSAMYLCASSLRTGGGETQYFGPGTRLLVL.